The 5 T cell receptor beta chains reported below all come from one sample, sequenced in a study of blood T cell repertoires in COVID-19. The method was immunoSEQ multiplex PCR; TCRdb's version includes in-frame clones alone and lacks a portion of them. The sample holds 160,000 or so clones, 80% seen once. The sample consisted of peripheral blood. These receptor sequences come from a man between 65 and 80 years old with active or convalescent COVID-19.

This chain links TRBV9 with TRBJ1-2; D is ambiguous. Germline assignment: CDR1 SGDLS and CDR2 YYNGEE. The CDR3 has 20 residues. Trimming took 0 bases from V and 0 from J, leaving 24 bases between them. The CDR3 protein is CASSVDIGGRSGGTNYGYTF. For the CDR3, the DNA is TGTGCCAGCAGCGTAGATATAGGAGGAAGGAGCGGAGGAACTAACTATGGCTACACCTTC.

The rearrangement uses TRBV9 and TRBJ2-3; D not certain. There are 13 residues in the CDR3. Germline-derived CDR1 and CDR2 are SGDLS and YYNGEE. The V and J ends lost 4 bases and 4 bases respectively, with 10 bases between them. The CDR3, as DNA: TGTGCCAGCAGCCCCCAAACGGCAGATACGCAGTATTTT. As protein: CASSPQTADTQYF.

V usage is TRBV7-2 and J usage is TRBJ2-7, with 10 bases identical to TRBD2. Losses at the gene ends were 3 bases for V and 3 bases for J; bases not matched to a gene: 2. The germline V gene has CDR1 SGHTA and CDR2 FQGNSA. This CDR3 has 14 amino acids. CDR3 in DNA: TGTGCCAGCAGCTTTACTAGCGGGATCTACGAGCAGTACTTC. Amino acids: CASSFTSGIYEQYF.

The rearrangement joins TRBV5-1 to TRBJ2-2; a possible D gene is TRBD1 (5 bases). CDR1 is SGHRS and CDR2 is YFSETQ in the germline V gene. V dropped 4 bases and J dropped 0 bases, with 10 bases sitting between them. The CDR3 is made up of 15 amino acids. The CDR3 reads CASSPAGPNTGELFF. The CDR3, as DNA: TGCGCCAGCAGCCCGGCAGGGCCGAACACCGGGGAGCTGTTTTTT.

The CDR3 sequence: CASSRDRGHYGYTF. In nucleotides, the CDR3 is TGTGCCAGCTCTCGAGACAGGGGACACTATGGCTACACCTTC. The V gene is TRBV18, the J gene TRBJ1-2, with 8 bases matching TRBD1. This CDR3 has 14 amino acids. From germline, CDR1 is KGHSH and CDR2 LQKENI. Unmatched junction bases numbered 6, after V lost 6 bases and J lost 3 bases.